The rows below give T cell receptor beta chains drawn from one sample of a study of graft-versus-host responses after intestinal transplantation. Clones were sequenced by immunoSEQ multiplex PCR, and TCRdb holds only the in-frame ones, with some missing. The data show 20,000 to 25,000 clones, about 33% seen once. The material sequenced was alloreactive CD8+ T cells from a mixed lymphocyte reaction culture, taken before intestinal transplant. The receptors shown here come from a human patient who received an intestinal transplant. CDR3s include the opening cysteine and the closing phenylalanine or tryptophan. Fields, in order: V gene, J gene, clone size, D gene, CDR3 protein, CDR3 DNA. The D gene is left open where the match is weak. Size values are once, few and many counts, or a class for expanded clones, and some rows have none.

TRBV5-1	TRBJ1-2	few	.	CASSSLTGAPSYGYTF	TGCGCCAGCAGCTCTCTTACGGGGGCGCCGTCCTATGGCTACACCTTC
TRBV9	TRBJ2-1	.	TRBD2	CASSVNSGTNTYNEQFF	TGTGCCAGCAGCGTAAACAGCGGGACCAACACCTACAATGAGCAGTTCTTC
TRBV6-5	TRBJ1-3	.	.	CASSYSGDTIYF	TGTGCCAGCAGTTACAGCGGGGACACCATATATTTT
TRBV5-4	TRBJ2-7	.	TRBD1	CASSLGTGGYEQYF	TGTGCCAGCAGCTTGGGGACAGGGGGCTACGAGCAGTACTTC
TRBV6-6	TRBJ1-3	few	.	CASKRGLSSGNTIYF	TGTGCCAGCAAGAGGGGCCTTAGCTCTGGAAACACCATATATTTT
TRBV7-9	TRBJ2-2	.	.	CASSLDPSTGELFF	TGTGCCAGCAGCTTAGACCCAAGCACCGGGGAGCTGTTTTTT
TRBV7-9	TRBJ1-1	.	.	CASSAGAGDGTEAFF	TGTGCCAGCAGCGCCGGTGCAGGGGATGGGACTGAAGCTTTCTTT
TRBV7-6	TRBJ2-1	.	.	CASSLSFPVGNEQFF	TGTGCCAGCAGCTTAAGCTTTCCCGTGGGGAATGAGCAGTTCTTC
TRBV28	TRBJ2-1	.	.	CASSLNEQFF	TGTGCCAGCAGTTTGAATGAGCAGTTCTTC
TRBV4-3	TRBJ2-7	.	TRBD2	CASSQSSGWTYEQYF	TGCGCCAGCAGCCAATCTAGCGGGTGGACCTACGAGCAGTACTTC
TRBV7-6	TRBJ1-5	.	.	CASSLVYSNQPQHF	TGTGCCAGCAGCTTAGTCTATAGCAATCAGCCCCAGCATTTT
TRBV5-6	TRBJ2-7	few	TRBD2	CASSLAYLTSDSYEQYF	TGTGCCAGCAGCTTGGCCTACCTAACTAGCGACTCCTACGAGCAGTACTTC
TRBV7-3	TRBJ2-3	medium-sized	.	CASSFLSGDTDTQYF	TGTGCCAGCAGCTTTCTTAGCGGAGACACAGATACGCAGTATTTT
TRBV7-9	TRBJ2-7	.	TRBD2	CASSAPGRAEYEQYF	TGTGCCAGCAGCGCTCCCGGGAGGGCCGAGTACGAGCAGTACTTC
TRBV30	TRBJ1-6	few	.	CAWTRQGSPLHF	TGTGCCTGGACCCGACAAGGTTCACCCCTCCACTTT
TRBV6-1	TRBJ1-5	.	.	CASLKSTDSNQPQHF	TGTGCCAGCCTTAAATCGACAGATAGCAATCAGCCCCAGCATTTT
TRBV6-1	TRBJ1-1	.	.	CASSEWGSGKSTEAFF	TGTGCCAGCAGTGAGTGGGGGAGTGGGAAGAGCACTGAAGCTTTCTTT
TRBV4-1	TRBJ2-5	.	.	CASSQEEGRWGPQYF	TGCGCCAGCAGCCAAGAAGAGGGGCGTTGGGGACCCCAGTACTTC
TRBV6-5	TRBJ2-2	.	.	CASSYDDGELFF	TGTGCCAGCAGTTACGACGACGGGGAGCTGTTTTTT
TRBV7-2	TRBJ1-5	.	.	CASSLQGNQPQHF	TGTGCCAGCAGCCTGCAAGGCAATCAGCCCCAGCATTTT
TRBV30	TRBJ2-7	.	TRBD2	CAGDTSGRGEQYF	TGTGCCGGGGACACGAGCGGGAGGGGCGAGCAGTACTTC
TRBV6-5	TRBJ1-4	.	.	CASSYAWGTNEKLFF	TGTGCCAGCAGTTACGCGTGGGGTACTAATGAAAAACTGTTTTTT
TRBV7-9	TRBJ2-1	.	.	CASSPDPGSYNEQFF	TGTGCCAGCAGCCCCGATCCCGGCTCCTACAATGAGCAGTTCTTC
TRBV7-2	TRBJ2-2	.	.	CASSLAFGVGTGELFF	TGTGCCAGCAGCTTAGCATTCGGGGTTGGTACCGGGGAGCTGTTTTTT
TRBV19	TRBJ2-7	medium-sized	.	CASSFAGPYEQYF	TGTGCCAGTAGTTTCGCAGGACCCTACGAGCAGTACTTC
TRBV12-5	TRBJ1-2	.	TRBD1	CASVLLPYPEQGGPYGYTF	TGTGCTAGTGTCCTTCTACCCTACCCGGAACAGGGGGGCCCTTATGGCTACACCTTC
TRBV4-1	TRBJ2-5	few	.	CASSQVRSAQETQYF	TGCGCCAGCAGCCAAGTCCGGTCTGCCCAAGAGACCCAGTACTTC
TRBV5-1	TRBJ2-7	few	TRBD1	CASSLTGGSSYEQYF	TGCGCCAGCAGCCTTACAGGGGGGTCCTCCTACGAGCAGTACTTC
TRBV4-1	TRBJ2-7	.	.	CASSQVPGLQYEQYF	TGCGCCAGCAGCCAAGTACCGGGACTCCAATACGAGCAGTACTTC
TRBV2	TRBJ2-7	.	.	CASSTNQELDTYEQYF	TGTGCCAGCAGTACAAATCAGGAACTGGACACCTACGAGCAGTACTTC
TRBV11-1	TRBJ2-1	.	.	CASSLGFGGRERNEQFF	TGTGCCAGCAGCTTAGGGTTCGGCGGCAGGGAGAGGAATGAGCAGTTCTTC
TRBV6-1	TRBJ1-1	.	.	CATWAGNTEAFF	TGTGCCACCTGGGCGGGGAACACTGAAGCTTTCTTT
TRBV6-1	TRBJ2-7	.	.	CASSLYGAYEQYF	TGTGCCAGCAGCCTCTACGGGGCCTACGAGCAGTACTTC
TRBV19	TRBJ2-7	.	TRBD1	CASRTGTDSYEQYF	TGTGCCAGTAGGACCGGGACAGACTCCTACGAGCAGTACTTC
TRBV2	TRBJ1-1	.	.	CASSAVGLDMNTEAFF	TGTGCCAGCAGCGCCGTAGGGCTGGATATGAACACTGAAGCTTTCTTT
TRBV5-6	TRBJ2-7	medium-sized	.	CASSDTSYEQYF	TGTGCCAGCAGCGACACAAGCTACGAGCAGTACTTC
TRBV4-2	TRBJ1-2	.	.	CASSPGNRANYGYTF	TGTGCCAGCAGCCCCGGGAACAGGGCTAACTATGGCTACACCTTC
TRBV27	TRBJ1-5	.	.	CASSLSPSQPQHF	TGTGCCAGCAGTTTATCCCCCAGTCAGCCCCAGCATTTT
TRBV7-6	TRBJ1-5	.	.	CASSRWGGIDQPQHF	TGTGCCAGCAGCCGTTGGGGGGGAATCGATCAGCCCCAGCATTTT
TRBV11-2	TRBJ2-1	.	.	CASYKGGEQFF	TGTGCCAGCTATAAGGGAGGTGAGCAGTTCTTC
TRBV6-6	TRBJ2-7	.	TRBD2	CASSPSTSGYEQYF	TGTGCCAGCAGTCCTTCGACTAGCGGCTACGAGCAGTACTTC
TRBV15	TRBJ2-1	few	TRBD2	CATSRTGSGPENNEQFF	TGTGCCACCAGCAGGACGGGTAGCGGGCCAGAAAATAATGAGCAGTTCTTC
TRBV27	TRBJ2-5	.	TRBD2	CASSFRRGTGLQETQYF	TGTGCCAGCAGTTTCCGGCGGGGGACCGGTCTTCAAGAGACCCAGTACTTC
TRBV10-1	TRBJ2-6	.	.	CASSEPPVRVRLWANVLTF	TGCGCCAGCAGTGAGCCGCCGGTCAGGGTCCGACTCTGGGCCAACGTCCTGACTTTC
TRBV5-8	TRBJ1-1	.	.	CASSPAGTEAFF	TGTGCCAGCAGTCCGGCGGGCACTGAAGCTTTCTTT
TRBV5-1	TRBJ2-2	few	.	CASSWDANTGELFF	TGCGCCAGCAGCTGGGACGCGAACACCGGGGAGCTGTTTTTT
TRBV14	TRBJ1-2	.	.	CASSSYMNGYTF	TGTGCCAGCAGCTCCTACATGAATGGCTACACCTTC
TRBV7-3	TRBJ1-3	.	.	CASSFMQRGNTIYF	TGTGCCAGCAGCTTCATGCAGAGAGGAAACACCATATATTTT
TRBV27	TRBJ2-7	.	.	CASSLYEQYF	TGTGCCAGCAGTCTTTACGAGCAGTACTTC
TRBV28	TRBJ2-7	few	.	CASSPSGQVYEQYF	TGTGCCAGCAGCCCAAGCGGACAAGTCTACGAGCAGTACTTC
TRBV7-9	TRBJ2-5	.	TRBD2	CASSSGGQETQYF	TGTGCCAGCAGCTCCGGGGGGCAAGAGACCCAGTACTTC
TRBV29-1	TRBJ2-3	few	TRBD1	CSVDPRGLDTDTQYF	TGCAGCGTTGACCCAAGGGGGCTCGACACAGATACGCAGTATTTT
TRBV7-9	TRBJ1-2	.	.	CASSLGLAANYGYTF	TGTGCCAGCAGCTTGGGGCTAGCGGCTAACTATGGCTACACCTTC